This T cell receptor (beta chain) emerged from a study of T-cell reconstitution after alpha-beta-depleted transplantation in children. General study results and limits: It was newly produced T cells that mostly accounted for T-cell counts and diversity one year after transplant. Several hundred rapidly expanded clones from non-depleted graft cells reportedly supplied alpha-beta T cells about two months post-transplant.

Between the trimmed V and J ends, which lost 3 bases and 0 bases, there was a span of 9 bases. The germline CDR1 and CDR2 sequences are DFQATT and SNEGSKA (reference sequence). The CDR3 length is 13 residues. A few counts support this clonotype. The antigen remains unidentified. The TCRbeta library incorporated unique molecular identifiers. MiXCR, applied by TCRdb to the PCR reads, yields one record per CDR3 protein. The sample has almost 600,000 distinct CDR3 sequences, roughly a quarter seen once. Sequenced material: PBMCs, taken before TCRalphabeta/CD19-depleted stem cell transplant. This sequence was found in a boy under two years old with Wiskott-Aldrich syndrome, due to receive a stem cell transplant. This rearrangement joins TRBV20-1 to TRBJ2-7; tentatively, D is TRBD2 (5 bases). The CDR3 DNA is TGCAGTGCTAGTGCTGGAGGCTCCTACGAGCAGTACTTC. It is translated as CSASAGGSYEQYF.